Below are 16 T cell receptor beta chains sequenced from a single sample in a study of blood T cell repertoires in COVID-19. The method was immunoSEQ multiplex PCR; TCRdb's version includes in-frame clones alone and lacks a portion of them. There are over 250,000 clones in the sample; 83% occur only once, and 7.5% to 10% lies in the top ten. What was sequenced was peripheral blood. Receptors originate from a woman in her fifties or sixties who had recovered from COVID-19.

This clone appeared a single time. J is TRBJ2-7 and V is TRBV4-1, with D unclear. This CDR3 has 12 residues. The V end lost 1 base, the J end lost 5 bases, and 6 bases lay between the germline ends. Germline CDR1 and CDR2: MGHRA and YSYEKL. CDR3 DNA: TGCGCCAGCAGCCAAGTACTGGACGAGCAGTACTTC. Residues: CASSQVLDEQYF.

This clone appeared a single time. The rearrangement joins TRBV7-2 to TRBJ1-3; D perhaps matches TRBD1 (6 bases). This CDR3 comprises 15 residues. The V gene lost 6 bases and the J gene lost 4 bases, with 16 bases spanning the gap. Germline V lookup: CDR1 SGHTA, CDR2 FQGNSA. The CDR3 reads CASSPQGRGGNTIYF. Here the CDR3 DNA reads TGTGCCAGCAGTCCGCAGGGGCGAGGGGGAAACACCATATATTTT.

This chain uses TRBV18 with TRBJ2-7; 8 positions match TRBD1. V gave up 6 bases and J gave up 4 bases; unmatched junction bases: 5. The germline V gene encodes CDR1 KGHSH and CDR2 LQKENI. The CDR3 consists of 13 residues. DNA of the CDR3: TGTGCCAGCTCGGCCCGACAGGGGTACGAGCAGTACTTC. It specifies CASSARQGYEQYF.

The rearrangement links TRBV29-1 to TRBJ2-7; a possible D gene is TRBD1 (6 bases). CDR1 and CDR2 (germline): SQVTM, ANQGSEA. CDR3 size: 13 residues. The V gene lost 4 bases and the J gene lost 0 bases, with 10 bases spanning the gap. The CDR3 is CSVAWTASYEQYF. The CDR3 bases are TGCAGCGTTGCCTGGACAGCCTCCTACGAGCAGTACTTC.

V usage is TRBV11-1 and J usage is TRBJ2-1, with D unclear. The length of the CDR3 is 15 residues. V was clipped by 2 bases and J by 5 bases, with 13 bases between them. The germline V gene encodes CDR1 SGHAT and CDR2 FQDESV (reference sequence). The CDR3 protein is CASSLHGYFDNEQFF. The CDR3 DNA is TGTGCCAGCAGCTTACACGGTTATTTCGACAATGAGCAGTTCTTC.

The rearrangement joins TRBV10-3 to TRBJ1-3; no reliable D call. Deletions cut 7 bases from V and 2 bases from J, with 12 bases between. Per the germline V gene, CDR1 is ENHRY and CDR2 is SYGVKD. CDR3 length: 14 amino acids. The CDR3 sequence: CAITSPTAGNTIYF. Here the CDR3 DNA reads TGTGCCATCACATCTCCTACAGCTGGAAACACCATATATTTT.

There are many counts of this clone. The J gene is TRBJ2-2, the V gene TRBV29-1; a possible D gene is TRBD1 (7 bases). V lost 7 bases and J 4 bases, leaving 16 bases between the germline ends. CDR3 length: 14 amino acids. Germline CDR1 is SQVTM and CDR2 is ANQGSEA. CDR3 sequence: CSAQGGQLTGELFF. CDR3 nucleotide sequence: TGCAGCGCTCAGGGGGGACAACTCACCGGGGAGCTGTTTTTT.

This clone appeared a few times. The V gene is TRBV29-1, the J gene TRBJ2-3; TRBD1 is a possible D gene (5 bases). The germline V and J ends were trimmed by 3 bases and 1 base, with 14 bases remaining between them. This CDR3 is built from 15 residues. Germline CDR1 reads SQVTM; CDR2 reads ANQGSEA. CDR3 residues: CSVDDRQRGTDTQYF. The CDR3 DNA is TGCAGCGTTGATGACAGACAAAGGGGCACAGATACGCAGTATTTT.

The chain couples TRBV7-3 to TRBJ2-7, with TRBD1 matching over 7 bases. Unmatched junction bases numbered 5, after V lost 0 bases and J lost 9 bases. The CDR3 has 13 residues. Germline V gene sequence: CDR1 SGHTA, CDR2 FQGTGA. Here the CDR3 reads CASSLTGGARQYF. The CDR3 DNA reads TGTGCCAGCAGCTTAACAGGGGGCGCGAGGCAGTACTTC.

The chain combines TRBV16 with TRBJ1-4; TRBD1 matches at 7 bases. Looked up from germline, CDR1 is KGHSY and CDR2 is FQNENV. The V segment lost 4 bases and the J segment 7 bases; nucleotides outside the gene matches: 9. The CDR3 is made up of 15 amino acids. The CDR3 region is CASSLLGTAPEKLFF. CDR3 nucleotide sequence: TGTGCCAGCAGCCTTCTCGGGACAGCCCCTGAAAAACTGTTTTTT.

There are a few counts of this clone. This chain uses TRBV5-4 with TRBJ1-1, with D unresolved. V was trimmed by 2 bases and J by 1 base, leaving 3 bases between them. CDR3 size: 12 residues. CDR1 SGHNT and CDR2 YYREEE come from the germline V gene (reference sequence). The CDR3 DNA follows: TGTGCCAGCAGCTTCGGGAACACTGAAGCTTTCTTT. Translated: CASSFGNTEAFF.

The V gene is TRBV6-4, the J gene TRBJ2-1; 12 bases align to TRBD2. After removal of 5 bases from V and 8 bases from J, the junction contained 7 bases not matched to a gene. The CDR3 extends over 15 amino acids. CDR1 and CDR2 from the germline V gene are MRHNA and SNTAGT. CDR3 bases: TGTGCCAGCAGTCCCCAGACTAGCGGGAGACATGAGCAGTTCTTC. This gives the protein CASSPQTSGRHEQFF.

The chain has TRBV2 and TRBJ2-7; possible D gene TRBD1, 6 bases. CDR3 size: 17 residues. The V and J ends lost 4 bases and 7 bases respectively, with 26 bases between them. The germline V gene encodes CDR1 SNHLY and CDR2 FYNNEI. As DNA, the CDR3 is TGTGCCAGCAGTGTAGTACGCCGGGACAAACGTATTGAGGAGCAGTACTTC. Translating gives CASSVVRRDKRIEEQYF.

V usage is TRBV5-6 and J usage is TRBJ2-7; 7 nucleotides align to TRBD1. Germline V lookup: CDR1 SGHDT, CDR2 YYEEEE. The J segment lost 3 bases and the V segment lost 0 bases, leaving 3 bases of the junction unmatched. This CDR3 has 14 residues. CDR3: CASSLVGDSYEQYF. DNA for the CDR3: TGTGCCAGCAGCTTGGTTGGGGACAGCTACGAGCAGTACTTC.

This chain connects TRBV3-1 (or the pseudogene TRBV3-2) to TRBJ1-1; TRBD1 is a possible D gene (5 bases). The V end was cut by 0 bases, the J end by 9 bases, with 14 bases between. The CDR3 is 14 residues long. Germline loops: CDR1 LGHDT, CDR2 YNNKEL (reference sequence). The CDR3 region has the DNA TGTGCCAGCAGCCAAGATCTCAGGGAAGGCAAAGCTTTCTTT. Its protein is CASSQDLREGKAFF.

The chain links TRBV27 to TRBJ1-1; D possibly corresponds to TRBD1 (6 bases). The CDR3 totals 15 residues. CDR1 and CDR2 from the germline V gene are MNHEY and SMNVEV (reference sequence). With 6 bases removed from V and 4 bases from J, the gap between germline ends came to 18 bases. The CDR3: CASRLNRAVGTEAFF. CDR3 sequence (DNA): TGTGCCAGCAGACTGAACAGGGCGGTGGGCACTGAAGCTTTCTTT.